This TCR beta chain stems from a study of blood T cell repertoires in COVID-19. Looking at the study overall: Spain, Italy and the United States supplied samples that represented acute and convalescent COVID-19. Sources were T cells, B-cell-depleted T cells, or PBMCs; the material itself was cDNA or gDNA.

This clone was seen a few times. V gave up 6 bases and J gave up 18 bases, with 21 bases separating them. CDR3 size: 13 residues. Seattle-derived patients entered the study during active infection and were followed longitudinally. Sequencing was performed with immunoSEQ multiplex PCR; in TCRdb, only in-frame clones are kept and a portion is missing. The table records just over 60,000 clones, around four fifths of them present only once. This sequence was found in a man aged 25 to 40 with COVID-19, enrolled during active disease. J is TRBJ2-6 and V is TRBV12-3 or TRBV12-4; a possible D gene is TRBD1 (8 bases). Input material: peripheral blood. The CDR3 DNA reads TGTGCCAGCAGCCTTTCCGGGACAGGACTAGGGACTTTC. It translates to CASSLSGTGLGTF.